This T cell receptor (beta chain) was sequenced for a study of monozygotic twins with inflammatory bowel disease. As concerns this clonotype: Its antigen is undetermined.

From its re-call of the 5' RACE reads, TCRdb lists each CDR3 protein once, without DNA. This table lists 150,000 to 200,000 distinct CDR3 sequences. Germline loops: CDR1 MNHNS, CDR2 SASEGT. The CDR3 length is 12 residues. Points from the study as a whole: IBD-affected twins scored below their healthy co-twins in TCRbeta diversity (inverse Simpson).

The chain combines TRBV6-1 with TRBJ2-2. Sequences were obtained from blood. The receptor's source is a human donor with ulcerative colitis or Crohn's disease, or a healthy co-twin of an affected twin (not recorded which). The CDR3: CASTAIRRELFF.